This T cell receptor (beta chain) originates from a study of blood T cell repertoires in COVID-19. Study details: Samples came from the United States, Italy and Spain, spanning acute and convalescent COVID-19. T cells, B-cell-depleted T cells, or PBMCs supplied cDNA or gDNA.

Original data processing: Reference gene primers were amplified, and this amplification served to estimate nucleated cell counts. Using immunoSEQ multiplex PCR, the repertoire was profiled, and TCRdb retains in-frame clones only, with some absent. That table furnishes V, J and clone size, whereas the DNA furnished D and trimming. The table shows roughly 200,000 clones, with roughly three quarters occurring only once. The CDR3 consists of 12 residues. The V end lost 4 bases, the J end lost 0 bases, and 3 bases lay between the germline ends. CDR1 is MGHDK and CDR2 is SYGVNS in the germline V gene. Sequences were obtained from peripheral blood. The receptor was isolated from a woman of 80 years or more with COVID-19, enrolled during active disease. V and J are TRBV25-1 and TRBJ1-1; no clear D gene. As DNA, the CDR3 is TGTGCCAGCAGTGGTATGAACACTGAAGCTTTCTTT. It codes for CASSGMNTEAFF.